This note documents a single T cell receptor (beta chain) sequence. Profiled with immunoSEQ multiplex PCR; TCRdb holds only in-frame clones, not every one. The sample records around 15,000 clones, 80% to 85% being singletons. The record originates from a study of T cell changes during pregnancy in multiple sclerosis. Germline V gene data show CDR1 as LGHNA and CDR2 as YSLEER. The CDR3 length is 15 residues. Trimming stripped 0 bases from V and 0 bases from J, with 9 bases between. Source: CD8+ T cells from peripheral blood mononuclear cells, taken in the third trimester of pregnancy. The source of this sequence is a female donor in good health, enrolled as a control in a pregnancy study. This chain connects TRBV4-3 to TRBJ2-7; no reliable D call. CDR3 region: CASSQESYSSYEQYF. CDR3 sequence (DNA): TGCGCCAGCAGCCAAGAATCGTACAGCTCCTACGAGCAGTACTTC.